This T cell receptor (beta chain) was recorded in a study of circulating and synovial CD4+ cells in juvenile arthritis. Produced via immunoSEQ multiplex PCR; TCRdb's table is partial and in-frame only. The sample includes tens of thousands of clones, roughly 94% seen only once; the top ten take around 0.7%. Specimen: CD4+ T cells from blood. The clonotype was recovered from a human donor with juvenile idiopathic arthritis.

The CDR3 nucleotides read TGTGCCAGTCGGTTAAAAGCGGGGGGTACCACAGATACGCAGTATTTT. This encodes CASRLKAGGTTDTQYF. The chain couples TRBV6-6 to TRBJ2-3; 9 bases map to TRBD2. CDR3 length equals 16 residues. Germline trimming cut 9 bases from V and 2 bases from J; bases unmatched to any gene: 12. The germline CDR1 and CDR2 sequences are MNHNY and SVGAGI (reference sequence).